This T cell receptor beta chain was retrieved from a study of technical replicates of blood from a few donors. TCRdb keeps only in-frame clones here, not all; method: immunoSEQ multiplex PCR. The table includes 81,000 or so clones, approximately 96% detected once. This CDR3 contains 14 residues. Looked up from germline, CDR1 is SQVTM and CDR2 is ANQGSEA. The ends lost 6 bases at V and 0 bases at J; junction bases unmatched: 7. Sample: T cells isolated from PBMCs. This receptor was identified in a human donor in good health. The V call is TRBV29-1, the J call TRBJ2-5, with 7 positions matching TRBD1. CDR3 bases: TGCAGCGTCCCCAAGGGACAGAACCAAGAGACCCAGTACTTC. It encodes CSVPKGQNQETQYF.